This T cell receptor beta chain originates from a study of T cell clonality in common variable immunodeficiency. Some clones are missing from TCRdb's copy, which holds only in-frame ones; the method was immunoSEQ multiplex PCR. The sample presents tens of thousands of clones, none singletons. This clone occurred a few times. The missing CDR3 end, 3 residues past where the read stops, is filled in from the germline J gene. Trimming cost V 5 bases and J 0 bases; bases outside gene matches: 3. Germline CDR1 SGHNT, CDR2 YENEEA. This CDR3 has 14 residues. The receptor was isolated from a person aged 18-70 years in good health. The sequenced material came from peripheral blood mononuclear cells. V and J are TRBV11-3 and TRBJ2-7; 8 bases fit TRBD2. CDR3 region: CASSLSGSSYEQYF. CDR3 DNA (partial): TGTGCCAGCAGCCTCAGCGGGAGCTCCTACGAG. The variable domain in full, with the rest retrieved from reference TRBV11-3 and TRBJ2-7, is EAGVVQSPRYKIIEKKQPVAFWCNPISGHNTLYWYLQNLGQGPELLIRYENEEAVDDSQLPKDRFSAERLKGVDSTLKIQPAELGDSAVYLCASSLSGSSYEQYFGPGTRLTVT.